This T cell receptor (beta chain) derives from a study of shared clonotypes between healthy human individuals. Findings and limits, study-wide: The rarefaction results pointed to incomplete sorted-subset sequencing despite large depth. Naive subsets, compared against memory subsets, generally had larger estimated richness values.

Every subset's genomic DNA went evenly onto several immunoSEQ plates. As originally analysed: ImmunoSEQ yielded junction-only sequences lacking quality scores, so filtering differed. The repertoire was sequenced with immunoSEQ multiplex PCR; TCRdb's copy has only in-frame clones and lacks some. D and trimming were read from the DNA, whereas the V and J calls and clone size are those reported in that table. The repertoire holds 2 million or so clones, about 95% seen once, with about 1.1% in the top ten. To note about this clone: Its specificity is not known.

Trimming left V 2 bases short and J 6 bases short, with 16 bases between. Looked up from germline, CDR1 is GTSNPN and CDR2 is SVGIG (reference sequence). This CDR3 contains 14 residues. It was CD45RO-negative cells, positively selected for CCR7, that made up naive CD8 cells, with terminally differentiated effector memory CD45RA+ cells excluded. The sample was naive CD8+ T cells sorted from blood. This sequence was found in a man in his late teens or twenties in good health. The V gene is TRBV30, the J gene TRBJ1-1; D call uncertain. In DNA, the CDR3 is TGTGCCTGGAGTTATGGACCCGGAGGGTCTGAAGCTTTCTTT. This translates into CAWSYGPGGSEAFF.